A single T cell receptor beta chain is shown here with its context. Its target antigen remains unknown. No per-base quality is available; no much larger clone lies one base away. This sample stems from a study of regulatory T cells in long-lasting Graves disease (dated by TCRdb to about 2021). Study-wide context: Persistent Graves' disease meant more than 5 years of antithyroid drug treatment with TSH receptor autoantibodies that stayed positive. This study used TCR sequencing and RNA sequencing of peripheral blood to compare persistent Graves' disease patients against newly diagnosed Graves' disease patients. The study took place in China and was registered as a clinical trial. A total of roughly 33 samples were covered by TCR sequencing, comprising approximately 13 persistent and 20 or so newly diagnosed Graves' disease patients. In the clinical cohort, patients with persistent Graves' disease had used antithyroid drugs for an average of about 10.3 years. Here is what the overall study found, with its caveats: Only peripheral blood was studied, because thyroid tissue, the primary lesion, was inaccessible. TRBV28, TRBJ1-2 and TRBJ2-5 were preferentially used in persistent disease, while TRBV20-1 and TRBJ2-1 were favored in newly diagnosed disease. The small sample size was acknowledged by the authors as a limitation that may reduce accuracy. Persistent Graves' disease patients showed lower TCR Shannon entropy and fewer highly expanded clones than newly diagnosed patients, suggesting clonal expansion. More public clonotypes were shared among persistent patients (around 3,000) than among newly diagnosed patients (966). Only the TCR beta chain was sequenced and analyzed.

V trim: 3 bases; J trim: 11 bases; unmatched bases: 7. The germline V gene provides CDR1 SGHDN and CDR2 FVKESK. Inclusive of the bounding cysteine and phenylalanine, the CDR3 is 14 residues long. Just CDR3 DNA is preserved here, 42 bases in frame from base 1. Taken with the paper, the label for time point translates to: persistent/refractory GD, antithyroid drugs over 5 years with positive TRAb. For both TCR sequencing and RNA sequencing, RNA was extracted from PBMCs using TRIzol. The diagnosis of Graves' disease followed American Thyroid Association guidelines. Patients for the study were recruited at an endocrinology department in Xi'an, China. Each patient gave approximately 9 milliliters of peripheral blood, collected in an EDTA anticoagulant tube. Ficoll Paque Plus density gradient separation was used to isolate PBMCs, and no further T cell sorting was performed. An Agilent 2100 Bioanalyzer and agarose gel were used to check RNA quality, and a NanoDrop 2000 was used to measure RNA concentration.

Library construction relied on multiplex PCR. The instrument given in TCRdb is Illumina HiSeq 4000. CDR3 regions were amplified by Arm-PCR with iRepertoire HTBI primers to construct TCR beta libraries. Before sequencing, the PCR products underwent gel purification. In the source study's methods: Gene usage analysis of CDR3 amino acid clonotypes relied on the approximately 68 TRBV and 14 TRBJ segments identified across samples. COPE and FqMerger were used to merge filtered high-quality paired reads into contigs. BLAST was used to align contigs to the IMGT TRBV, TRBD and TRBJ reference genes, and CDR3 was defined following IMGT. Any clonotype with a frequency above 0.1% was counted as a highly expanded clone. Shannon entropy was used to measure repertoire diversity, and the Gini coefficient was used to measure V-J evenness. Public clonotypes were defined as clonotypes shared by more than one individual. TCRdb redid the processing of the public reads, applying fastp at Q25 and MiXCR, and retained in-frame beta chains. Each CDR3 protein appears once, grouped with its most common genes and DNA. These V and J calls originate from TCRdb's pipeline instead of the authors' own analysis. The sample table contains around 400,000 distinct CDR3 sequences; only one count was recorded for 23% of them. About a quarter of the sample goes to the ten largest clones.

The sequence joins TRBV14 to TRBJ1-6, with 7 bases matching TRBD1. This clonotype originated in a female donor with Graves disease. Sequenced here: peripheral blood mononuclear cells (PBMCs), sampled when the disease was refractory, from a patient treated with antithyroid drugs. The CDR3 protein sequence reads: CASSHRQGKAPLHF. The DNA reads TGTGCCAGCAGCCACCGACAGGGAAAAGCACCCCTCCACTTT.